This T cell receptor beta chain appears in the sequencing data of a study of cytomegalovirus exposure and HLA in healthy donors. The study, taken as a whole, reports: Roughly uniform sequencing depth across donors was assumed, possibly incorrectly. Among the most significant clusters, several appeared linked to common viral pathogens in a later analysis.

PCR amplification relied on 60 Vbeta primers (plus 13 Jbeta primers). TCRdb's table, derived via immunoSEQ multiplex PCR, lists solely in-frame clones and lacks some. Of over 150,000 clones listed, approximately 71% were seen once; the top ten hold roughly 5%. Comments on this clone: Its antigen is still unknown.

The CDR3 has 13 residues. Germline CDR1 SGHNT, CDR2 YYREEE (reference sequence). V lost 3 bases, J lost 6 bases, and 3 bases stayed unmatched. This chain links TRBV5-4 with TRBJ2-1, with TRBD1 matching over 7 bases. The specimen sequenced was PBMCs. The clonotype was recovered from a male donor in good health and CMV-seronegative. DNA of the CDR3: TGTGCCAGCAGCTGGGGGACAGTCAATGAGCAGTTCTTC. This codes for CASSWGTVNEQFF.